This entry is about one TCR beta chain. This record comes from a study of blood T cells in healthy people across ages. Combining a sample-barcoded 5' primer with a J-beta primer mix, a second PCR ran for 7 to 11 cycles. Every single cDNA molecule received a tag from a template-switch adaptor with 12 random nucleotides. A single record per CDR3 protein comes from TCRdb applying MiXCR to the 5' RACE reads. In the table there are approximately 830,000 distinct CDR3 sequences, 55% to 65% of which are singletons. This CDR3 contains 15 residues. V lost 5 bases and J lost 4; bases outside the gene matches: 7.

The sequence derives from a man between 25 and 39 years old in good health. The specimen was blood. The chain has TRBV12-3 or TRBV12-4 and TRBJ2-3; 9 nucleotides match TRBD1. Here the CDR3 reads CASSPGTGTADTQYF. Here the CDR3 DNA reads TGTGCCAGCAGTCCCGGGACAGGGACAGCAGATACGCAGTATTTT.